This is a list of T cell receptor beta chains from one sample in a study of CD8+ T cells in alopecia areata. Repertoires were generated with immunoSEQ multiplex PCR, while TCRdb's copy carries only in-frame clones and drops some. The table includes under 250,000 clones, roughly three fifths detected once. Source: CD4+ T cells sorted from blood, taken at week 44, from a patient treated with tofacitinib. These receptors all stem from a human donor with alopecia areata. CDR3s include the opening cysteine and the closing phenylalanine or tryptophan. D genes are given only for firm matches. Expanded clones are given a class, and other clones once, few, many or no size at all.

J	D	V	size	CDR3	DNA
TRBJ1-6	NA	TRBV5-6	NA	CASSLEDSPLHF	TGTGCCAGCAGCTTGGAAGACTCACCCCTCCACTTT
TRBJ1-5	TRBD1	TRBV7-9	NA	CASSPGQGGVQPQHF	TGTGCCAGCAGCCCCGGACAGGGAGGAGTTCAGCCCCAGCATTTT
TRBJ1-2	NA	TRBV5-6	NA	CASSLAIGRWNGYTF	TGTGCCAGCAGCTTGGCCATCGGGAGGTGGAACGGCTACACCTTC
TRBJ2-3	NA	TRBV5-1	few	CASSLYGTQYF	TGCGCCAGCAGCTTGTACGGTACGCAGTATTTT
TRBJ1-2	NA	TRBV9	NA	CASSVDSTYYGYTF	TGTGCCAGCAGCGTAGACAGTACCTACTATGGCTACACCTTC
TRBJ1-2	NA	TRBV30	NA	CAWSVGRSTYGYTF	TGTGCCTGGAGTGTAGGCAGATCGACCTATGGCTACACCTTC
TRBJ1-6	NA	TRBV30	NA	CAWAPRARDSPLHF	TGTGCCTGGGCCCCGAGGGCCAGGGACTCACCCCTCCACTTT
TRBJ2-2	NA	TRBV18	few	CASYPAGVNTGELFF	TGTGCCAGCTATCCGGCAGGAGTGAACACCGGGGAGCTGTTTTTT
TRBJ2-1	TRBD2	TRBV11-2	NA	CASSSLGRGGPDNEQFF	TGTGCCAGCAGCTCCCTCGGGCGGGGGGGCCCTGACAATGAGCAGTTCTTC
TRBJ2-3	TRBD2	TRBV7-2	few	CASSTASGVYTDTQYF	TGTGCCAGCAGCACCGCTAGCGGGGTCTACACAGATACGCAGTATTTT
TRBJ2-3	NA	TRBV19	NA	CASSRDLGDTQYF	TGTGCCAGTAGTAGAGATTTGGGGGATACGCAGTATTTT
TRBJ1-2	NA	TRBV30	NA	CAWSGVQGYGYTF	TGTGCCTGGAGCGGAGTGCAGGGGTATGGCTACACCTTC
TRBJ2-7	TRBD1	TRBV10-3	NA	CAISIRDRGVSGEQYF	TGTGCCATCAGCATCCGGGACAGGGGCGTCTCGGGTGAGCAGTACTTC
TRBJ2-1	NA	TRBV19	NA	CASSMGAAYNEQFF	TGTGCCAGTAGTATGGGGGCGGCCTACAATGAGCAGTTCTTC
TRBJ2-7	NA	TRBV5-1	NA	CASSFRLGDKGEQYF	TGCGCCAGCAGCTTCCGCCTCGGGGACAAGGGGGAGCAGTACTTC
TRBJ2-3	NA	TRBV19	NA	CASSISGADTQYF	TGTGCCAGTAGTATTTCCGGAGCAGATACGCAGTATTTT
TRBJ2-6	NA	TRBV6-1	NA	CASRVSSGANVLTF	TGTGCCAGCAGAGTTTCCTCTGGGGCCAACGTCCTGACTTTC
TRBJ1-4	TRBD1	TRBV4-1	NA	CASSQEVTGGEKLFF	TGCGCCAGCAGCCAAGAGGTCACAGGGGGTGAAAAACTGTTTTTT
TRBJ1-6	TRBD1	TRBV30	NA	CAWSEDRAGNSPLHF	TGTGCCTGGAGTGAGGACAGGGCGGGTAATTCACCCCTCCACTTT
TRBJ2-6	NA	TRBV7-9	few	CASSQGSSGANVLTF	TGTGCCAGCAGCCAGGGCAGCTCTGGGGCCAACGTCCTGACTTTC
TRBJ1-2	NA	TRBV30	NA	CAWSVKSQGYYGYTF	TGTGCCTGGAGTGTAAAGTCCCAGGGGTACTATGGCTACACCTTC
TRBJ1-1	NA	TRBV27	once	CASLPHSGDTEAFF	TGTGCCAGCCTCCCCCACTCAGGTGACACTGAAGCTTTCTTT
TRBJ1-1	NA	TRBV29-1	few	CSVLALSGGTEAFF	TGCAGCGTTTTAGCCTTGTCGGGGGGCACTGAAGCTTTCTTT
TRBJ2-6	TRBD1	TRBV5-5	NA	CATSGQISGANVLTF	TGTGCCACCTCGGGACAGATCTCTGGGGCCAACGTCCTGACTTTC
TRBJ2-2	NA	TRBV10-3	many	CAISESTGGNTGELFF	TGTGCCATCAGTGAGTCGACTGGGGGGAACACCGGGGAGCTGTTTTTT
TRBJ1-1	NA	TRBV30	NA	CAWRGTDLAFF	TGTGCCTGGAGAGGGACCGACCTGGCTTTCTTT
TRBJ2-7	NA	TRBV5-4	few	CASSFTGTYEQYF	TGTGCCAGCAGCTTCACAGGGACCTACGAGCAGTACTTC
TRBJ1-2	NA	TRBV19	NA	CASSQTGGYGYTF	TGTGCCAGTAGTCAGACCGGAGGCTATGGCTACACCTTC
TRBJ2-7	NA	TRBV7-9	NA	CASSLAGRTYEQYF	TGTGCCAGCAGCTTAGCGGGCAGAACCTACGAGCAGTACTTC
TRBJ1-6	TRBD1	TRBV27	NA	CASSLDRGYSNDNSPLHF	TGTGCCAGCAGTTTAGACAGGGGGTATTCAAACGATAATTCACCCCTCCACTTT
TRBJ2-7	NA	TRBV10-1	NA	CASSGQAGEQYF	TGCGCCAGCAGTGGACAGGCGGGCGAGCAGTACTTC
TRBJ2-1	NA	TRBV2	NA	CASSERGNEQFF	TGTGCCAGCAGTGAGCGGGGCAATGAGCAGTTCTTC
TRBJ2-7	NA	TRBV7-8	few	CASSRDQGEQYF	TGTGCCAGCAGCCGAGACCAGGGAGAGCAGTACTTC
TRBJ2-5	TRBD2	TRBV15	NA	CATSRGPSGGETQYF	TGTGCCACCAGCAGAGGTCCTAGCGGGGGCGAGACCCAGTACTTC
TRBJ1-1	TRBD1	TRBV20-1	once	CSARGQYEAFF	TGCAGTGCTCGGGGACAGTATGAAGCTTTCTTT
TRBJ2-2	NA	TRBV4-3	NA	CASSLGGRTGELFF	TGCGCCAGCAGCCTAGGAGGCAGGACCGGGGAGCTGTTTTTT
TRBJ2-4	NA	TRBV6-1	NA	CAIDDGWRNIQYF	TGTGCCATTGATGATGGTTGGCGGAACATTCAGTACTTC
TRBJ2-7	NA	TRBV15	NA	CATSREWASHEQYF	TGTGCCACCAGCAGAGAATGGGCCAGCCACGAGCAGTACTTC
TRBJ1-1	NA	TRBV15	NA	CATSREDGIEAFF	TGTGCCACCAGCAGAGAGGATGGGATTGAAGCTTTCTTT
TRBJ2-3	NA	TRBV5-1	once	CASSLGAWITGRSTDTQYF	TGCGCCAGCAGCTTGGGAGCGTGGATCACGGGTCGTAGCACAGATACGCAGTATTTT
TRBJ1-1	NA	TRBV7-8	NA	CASSPHFGGAEAFF	TGTGCCAGCAGCCCCCACTTCGGAGGGGCTGAAGCTTTCTTT
TRBJ2-6	NA	TRBV30	NA	CAWSRSGANVLTF	TGTGCCTGGAGCCGCTCTGGGGCCAACGTCCTGACTTTC
TRBJ1-1	NA	TRBV19	NA	CASSIGGNTEAFF	TGTGCCAGTAGTATAGGGGGGAACACTGAAGCTTTCTTT
TRBJ2-5	NA	TRBV29-1	NA	CSGGPGETQYF	TGCAGCGGGGGCCCGGGTGAGACCCAGTACTTC
TRBJ2-2	NA	TRBV14	few	CASSQVDYRSNGELFF	TGTGCCAGCAGCCAAGTAGATTACAGGTCTAACGGGGAGCTGTTTTTT
TRBJ2-1	NA	TRBV5-1	NA	CASSLVLGNEQFF	TGCGCCAGCAGCTTGGTTCTGGGTAATGAGCAGTTCTTC
TRBJ1-2	NA	TRBV4-3	NA	CASSQDPKYGYTF	TGCGCCAGCAGCCAAGATCCCAAGTATGGCTACACCTTC
TRBJ2-3	TRBD2	TRBV7-3	NA	CASSSSGSSTDTQYF	TGTGCCAGCAGCTCTAGCGGTTCTAGCACAGATACGCAGTATTTT
TRBJ2-1	NA	TRBV19	once	CASSIADNRNEQFF	TGTGCCAGTAGTATAGCAGACAATAGGAATGAGCAGTTCTTC
TRBJ2-2	TRBD2	TRBV6-6	few	CASSPVAGVLTGELFF	TGTGCCAGCAGTCCCGTGGCGGGGGTACTAACCGGGGAGCTGTTTTTT
TRBJ2-7	TRBD2	TRBV5-1	NA	CASSSSGGAYEQYF	TGCGCCAGCAGCTCAAGCGGGGGGGCCTACGAGCAGTACTTC
TRBJ2-7	NA	TRBV19	NA	CASSRTDRPYEQYF	TGTGCCAGTAGTAGGACCGATAGACCCTACGAGCAGTACTTC
TRBJ1-6	TRBD1	TRBV27	NA	CASTDRGNSPLHF	TGTGCCAGCACCGACAGGGGTAATTCACCCCTCCACTTT
TRBJ2-1	NA	TRBV5-1	NA	CASSNADRNLGEQFF	TGCGCCAGCAGCAACGCCGACAGGAACCTCGGAGAGCAGTTCTTC
TRBJ2-3	NA	TRBV29-1	NA	CSVEDSNRHTQYF	TGCAGCGTTGAAGATTCTAACCGCCATACGCAGTATTTT